This passage covers 19 T cell receptor beta chains from one sample sequenced in a study of cytomegalovirus exposure and HLA in healthy donors. It was with 60 Vbeta and 13 Jbeta primers that the PCR ran. The method was immunoSEQ multiplex PCR; TCRdb's version includes in-frame clones alone and lacks a portion of them. Among approximately 160,000 clones, more than 65% were seen once, and the ten largest hold approximately 9.8%. Specimen: PBMCs. The receptors were gathered from a man aged 18-30 years in good health and CMV-seropositive.

V usage is TRBV18 and J usage is TRBJ2-5; 7 bases line up with TRBD1. The CDR3 sequence is 11 residues long. Unmatched junction bases numbered 1, after V lost 8 bases and J lost 4 bases. Germline V gene sequence: CDR1 KGHSH, CDR2 LQKENI. CDR3 nucleotide sequence: TGTGCCAGCCACAGGGGAGAGACCCAGTACTTC. This sequence encodes CASHRGETQYF.

The V gene is TRBV7-7, the J gene TRBJ1-2, with D possibly being TRBD1 (5 bases). With 2 bases removed from V and 2 bases from J, the gap between germline ends came to 15 bases. CDR1 and CDR2 from the germline V gene are SSHAT and FNYEAQ (reference sequence). The CDR3 has 16 amino acids. Written as DNA, the CDR3 is TGTGCCAGCAGCTTACATGTGAGGGGAGGGAACTATGGCTACACCTTC. Amino acid sequence: CASSLHVRGGNYGYTF.

Regarding this clone: It is likely a read error, because the conserved phenylalanine at the end of the CDR3 is missing. This chain links TRBV5-1 with TRBJ1-6, with D maybe TRBD1 (6 bases). The CDR3 sequence is 14 residues long. Germline loops: CDR1 SGHRS, CDR2 YFSETQ. V gave up 3 bases and J gave up 7 bases, with 11 bases separating them. The CDR3 loop reads CASSWGDRNSPLHL. The DNA of the CDR3 is TGCGCCAGCAGCTGGGGTGACAGGAATTCACCCCTCCACCTT.

This clone was observed once. The V gene is TRBV27, the J gene TRBJ2-3; the D gene is possibly TRBD2 (6 bases). V lost 2 bases, J lost 0 bases, and 12 bases lay in between. The germline gives CDR1 MNHEY, CDR2 SMNVEV (reference sequence). The length of the CDR3 is 16 residues. CDR3 nucleotide sequence: TGTGCCAGCAGTTTACGGCCGAGCGGGAGCACAGATACGCAGTATTTT. Translating gives CASSLRPSGSTDTQYF.

V usage is TRBV4-1 and J usage is TRBJ1-1; D is unresolved. Germline CDR1 and CDR2: MGHRA and YSYEKL. The CDR3 sequence is 14 residues long. The V end lost 4 bases, the J end lost 3 bases, and 12 bases lay between the germline ends. CDR3 residues: CASSPIGLHTEAFF. The CDR3 nucleotides read TGCGCCAGCAGCCCAATAGGACTGCACACTGAAGCTTTCTTT.

The chain employs TRBV7-2 and TRBJ2-7; TRBD1 agrees at 7 bases. Germline assignment: CDR1 SGHTA and CDR2 FQGNSA. The CDR3 is 16 residues long. J gave up 0 bases and V 5 bases, and 10 bases lay outside the gene matches. The CDR3 nucleotides read TGTGCCAGCAGCCTCACGACAGGGCCCAGCTCCTACGAGCAGTACTTC. Residues: CASSLTTGPSSYEQYF. Full variable domain (outside the CDR3, taken from reference TRBV7-2 and TRBJ2-7): GAGVSQSPSNKVTEKGKDVELRCDPISGHTALYWYRQSLGQGLEFLIYFQGNSAPDKSGLPSDRFSAERTGGSVSTLTIQRTQQEDSAVYLCASSLTTGPSSYEQYFGPGTRLTVT.

The CDR3 loop is CASRETTGLKDTEAFF. CDR3 nucleotides: TGTGCCTCCCGGGAGACGACAGGGCTTAAGGACACTGAAGCTTTCTTT. V gene TRBV19 combines with J gene TRBJ1-1; the match to TRBD1 covers 7 bases. This CDR3 spans 16 amino acids. Germline CDR1 reads LNHDA; CDR2 reads SQIVND (reference sequence). J was trimmed by 3 bases and V by 11 bases; bases with no gene match: 18.

This clone has only a few counts. The chain recombines TRBV27 with TRBJ2-6, with D possibly TRBD2 on 5 matching bases. Germline CDR1 reads MNHEY; CDR2 reads SMNVEV (reference sequence). The V end lost 8 bases, the J end lost 3 bases, and 5 bases lay between the germline ends. The CDR3 sequence is 12 residues long. CDR3 coding DNA: TGTGCCAGCGGACTTGGGGCCAACGTCCTGACTTTC. It specifies CASGLGANVLTF. Full variable domain (outside the CDR3, taken from reference TRBV27 and TRBJ2-6): EAQVTQNPRYLITVTGKKLTVTCSQNMNHEYMSWYRQDPGLGLRQIYYSMNVEVTDKGDVPEGYKVSRKEKRNFPLILESPSPNQTSLYFCASGLGANVLTFGAGSRLTVL.

The rearrangement links TRBV7-2 to TRBJ2-7, with 8 bases matching TRBD2. V gave up 1 base and J gave up 3 bases; unmatched junction bases: 2. CDR3 length: 14 amino acids. Per germline, CDR1 SGHTA and CDR2 FQGNSA. The CDR3, as DNA: TGTGCCAGCAGCTTAGAAGCGGGGGTCTACGAGCAGTACTTC. Translation gives CASSLEAGVYEQYF.

This clone was counted once. J is TRBJ2-5 and V is TRBV7-2, with 13 bases aligning to TRBD2. V gave up 3 bases and J gave up 2 bases; unmatched junction bases: 9. The CDR3 length is 18 residues. Per the germline V gene, CDR1 is SGHTA and CDR2 is FQGNSA. The DNA of the CDR3 is TGTGCCAGCAGCTTGGCCCCTGGACTAGCGGGAGATCAAGAGACCCAGTACTTC. This gives the protein CASSLAPGLAGDQETQYF.

The CDR3 spells CASSFAGLNTGELFF. Written as DNA, the CDR3 is TGTGCCAGCAGCTTTGCGGGGCTCAACACCGGGGAGCTGTTTTTT. The chain recombines TRBV5-4 with TRBJ2-2; TRBD2 might be the D (6 bases). Between the trimmed V and J ends, which lost 2 bases and 2 bases, there was a span of 10 bases. Germline V gives CDR1 SGHNT, CDR2 YYREEE (reference sequence). The CDR3 extends over 15 amino acids.

This chain connects TRBV27 to TRBJ1-1; a possible D gene is TRBD1 (6 bases). The CDR3 covers 13 residues. Germline assignment: CDR1 MNHEY and CDR2 SMNVEV (reference sequence). V lost 5 bases, J lost 6 bases, and 13 bases lay in between. The CDR3 reads CASSESGQPEAFF. The CDR3 region has the DNA TGTGCCAGCAGTGAAAGCGGACAGCCTGAAGCTTTCTTT.

V usage is TRBV6-4 and J usage is TRBJ2-1; 11 bases map to TRBD2. V was clipped by 3 bases and J by 5 bases; unmatched bases: 0. Per germline, CDR1 MRHNA and CDR2 SNTAGT. The length of the CDR3 is 14 residues. The CDR3 sequence: CASSDSGGDNEQFF. The CDR3, as DNA: TGTGCCAGCAGTGATAGCGGGGGGGACAATGAGCAGTTCTTC.

CDR3: CASSQTGGNQPQHF. CDR3 nucleotides: TGTGCCAGCTCACAGACAGGGGGCAATCAGCCCCAGCATTTT. V gene TRBV18 combines with J gene TRBJ1-5, with 8 bases identical to TRBD1. After removal of 4 bases from V and 2 bases from J, the junction contained 1 base not matched to a gene. The CDR3 loop spans 14 amino acids. Germline V CDR1 and CDR2: KGHSH, LQKENI.

This clone was seen just once. The chain employs TRBV6-1 and TRBJ2-7; D is unclear. Germline CDR1 is MNHNS and CDR2 is SASEGT. The CDR3 extends over 15 amino acids. V lost 2 bases and J lost 1, with 12 bases in between. The CDR3 coding sequence is TGTGCCAGCAGTGAAAGCCCACGAGCATCCTACGAGCAGTACTTC. As protein: CASSESPRASYEQYF.

This clone appeared once. The chain joins TRBV9 to TRBJ2-1, with 8 bases identical to TRBD1. V was clipped by 3 bases and J by 8 bases; unmatched bases: 13. The CDR3 extends over 16 amino acids. CDR1 is SGDLS and CDR2 is YYNGEE in the germline V gene. CDR3 amino acids: CASSAGTGWGSDEQFF. The CDR3 DNA sequence: TGTGCCAGCAGCGCCGGGACAGGCTGGGGGAGCGATGAGCAGTTCTTC. The complete variable domain, with remaining parts taken from reference TRBV9 and TRBJ2-1, reads DSGVTQTPKHLITATGQRVTLRCSPRSGDLSVYWYQQSLDQGLQFLIQYYNGEERAKGNILERFSAQQFPDLHSELNLSSLELGDSALYFCASSAGTGWGSDEQFFGPGTRLTVL.

The sample holds a few counts of this clone. The chain is built from TRBV19 and TRBJ1-1, with D uncertain. V lost 6 bases, J lost 0 bases, and 14 bases lay in between. The CDR3 extends over 15 amino acids. Germline V gives CDR1 LNHDA, CDR2 SQIVND (reference sequence). In DNA, the CDR3 is TGTGCCAGTAGGGACTGGACGGGGATGAACACTGAAGCTTTCTTT. It codes for CASRDWTGMNTEAFF.

A few counts support this clone. The rearrangement links TRBV5-1 to TRBJ1-1; tentative D call: TRBD1 (6 bases). Germline V lookup: CDR1 SGHRS, CDR2 YFSETQ. V was clipped by 0 bases and J by 3 bases, with 9 bases between them. The CDR3 loop spans 14 amino acids. The CDR3 reads CASSLARGYTEAFF. The CDR3 DNA sequence: TGCGCCAGCAGCTTGGCCAGGGGTTACACTGAAGCTTTCTTT.

The J gene is TRBJ2-5, the V gene TRBV25-1, with 8 bases matching TRBD1. The J call may be wrong; the DNA end is better matched by TRBJ2-7. This CDR3 region has 16 residues. The germline V gene encodes CDR1 MGHDK and CDR2 SYGVNS. The CDR3, as DNA: TGTGCCAGCAGTGAATCGGCGACAGGGGAATGGTACGAGCAGTACTTC. Encoded protein: CASSESATGEWYEQYF.